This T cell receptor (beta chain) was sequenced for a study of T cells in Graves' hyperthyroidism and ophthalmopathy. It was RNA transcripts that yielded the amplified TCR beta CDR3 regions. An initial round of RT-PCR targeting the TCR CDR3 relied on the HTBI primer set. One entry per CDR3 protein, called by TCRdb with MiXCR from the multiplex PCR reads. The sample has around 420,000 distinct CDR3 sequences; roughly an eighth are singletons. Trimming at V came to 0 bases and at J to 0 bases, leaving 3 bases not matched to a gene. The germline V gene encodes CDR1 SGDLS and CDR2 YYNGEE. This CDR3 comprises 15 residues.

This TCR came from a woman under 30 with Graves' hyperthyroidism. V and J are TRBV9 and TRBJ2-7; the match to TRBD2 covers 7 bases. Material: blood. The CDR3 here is CASSVASGRSYEQYF. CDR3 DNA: TGTGCCAGCAGCGTAGCTAGCGGCCGCTCCTACGAGCAGTACTTC. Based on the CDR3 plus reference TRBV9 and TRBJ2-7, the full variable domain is DSGVTQTPKHLITATGQRVTLRCSPRSGDLSVYWYQQSLDQGLQFLIQYYNGEERAKGNILERFSAQQFPDLHSELNLSSLELGDSALYFCASSVASGRSYEQYFGPGTRLTVT.